These T cell receptor beta chains were read from a single sample in a study of blood T cell repertoires in COVID-19. TCRdb's table, derived via immunoSEQ multiplex PCR, lists solely in-frame clones and lacks some. The data contain about 250,000 clones, around 86% of them seen just once; the ten biggest clones take up 1.5% to 2%. Sequenced: peripheral blood. The receptor source for this set is a woman aged 60-70 years who had recovered from COVID-19. Each CDR3 is given with its conserved first and last residue. A D gene is named only where the DNA matches it firmly. Clone size is given for some rows only: seen once, a few or many times, or a class if the clone is expanded.

J gene	D gene	clone size	V gene	CDR3 protein	CDR3 DNA
TRBJ2-1	NA	NA	TRBV6-2/TRBV6-3	CASSSYRVRSYNEQFF	TGTGCCAGCAGTTCGTACAGGGTAAGGTCCTACAATGAGCAGTTCTTC
TRBJ2-5	NA	NA	TRBV6-2/TRBV6-3	CASSYSLGEPQETQYF	TGTGCCAGCAGTTACTCCCTCGGGGAGCCCCAAGAGACCCAGTACTTC
TRBJ1-2	NA	NA	TRBV7-8	CASSYRLDLQPGRGYTF	TGTGCCAGCAGCTATAGACTGGACTTGCAGCCGGGGAGAGGCTACACCTTC
TRBJ2-3	NA	NA	TRBV1	CTSSQSRGTTQYF	TGCACCAGCAGCCAATCCCGGGGGACCACGCAGTATTTT
TRBJ1-2	NA	few	TRBV19	CASSSTTANYGYTF	TGTGCCAGTAGTTCAACGACAGCTAACTATGGCTACACCTTC
TRBJ2-7	NA	NA	TRBV21-1	CASSKFLFIGAHTYEQYF	TGTGCCAGCAGCAAATTTCTGTTCATAGGGGCCCATACCTACGAGCAGTACTTC
TRBJ2-4	TRBD1	once	TRBV7-2	CASSPPRGGDKNIQYF	TGTGCCAGCAGCCCCCCAAGAGGGGGCGACAAAAACATTCAGTACTTC
TRBJ1-1	TRBD1	NA	TRBV3-1/TRBV3-2	CASSLRTGTEAFF	TGTGCCAGCAGCCTCCGGACAGGAACTGAAGCTTTCTTT
TRBJ2-2	NA	NA	TRBV18	CASQGQSGELFF	TGTGCCAGCCAAGGACAGTCCGGGGAGCTGTTTTTT
TRBJ2-2	NA	NA	TRBV9	CASSVEGGAGELFF	TGTGCCAGCAGCGTAGAAGGAGGGGCCGGGGAGCTGTTTTTT
TRBJ1-2	NA	few	TRBV21-1	CASSKSGDGYTF	TGTGCCAGCAGCAAAAGTGGAGATGGCTACACCTTC
TRBJ1-1	NA	NA	TRBV7-2	CASSLAESLWW	TGTGCCAGCAGCTTAGCGGAGAGCCTCTGGTGG
TRBJ1-4	NA	NA	TRBV28	CASSLSGKEKLFF	TGTGCCAGCAGTTTATCAGGGAAGGAAAAACTGTTTTTT
TRBJ2-7	TRBD1	once	TRBV18	CASSPRRDSYEQYF	TGTGCCAGCTCACCTCGCCGGGACAGCTACGAGCAGTACTTC
TRBJ2-7	NA	NA	TRBV7-3	CASSLGAGVNYEQYF	TGTGCCAGCAGCTTAGGGGCAGGGGTTAACTACGAGCAGTACTTC
TRBJ1-5	NA	NA	TRBV29-1	CSVEFPGASNQPQHF	TGCAGCGTTGAATTCCCAGGGGCCAGCAATCAGCCCCAGCATTTT
TRBJ2-5	NA	NA	TRBV6-2/TRBV6-3	CASSYSVLEETQYF	TGTGCCAGCAGTTACTCAGTTCTAGAAGAGACCCAGTACTTC
TRBJ1-3	NA	NA	TRBV4-1	CASSQVGGIGGNTIYF	TGCGCCAGCAGCCAAGTTGGGGGGATAGGTGGAAACACCATATATTTT
TRBJ1-5	NA	NA	TRBV19	CASSIDRYNQPQHF	TGTGCCAGTAGTATAGACAGATACAATCAGCCCCAGCATTTT
TRBJ1-1	TRBD1	NA	TRBV11-1	CASSPGQGIEAFF	TGTGCCAGCAGTCCGGGACAGGGGATTGAAGCTTTCTTT
TRBJ2-2	NA	NA	TRBV7-3	CASSPDRFGDTGELFF	TGTGCCAGCAGCCCTGATAGGTTCGGGGATACCGGGGAGCTGTTTTTT
TRBJ1-5	NA	NA	TRBV6-2/TRBV6-3	CASSYSQGGQPQHF	TGTGCCAGCAGTTACTCACAGGGTGGACAGCCCCAGCATTTT
TRBJ2-7	NA	NA	TRBV2	CASWQGWSEQYF	TGTGCCAGCTGGCAGGGGTGGAGCGAGCAGTACTTC
TRBJ2-1	TRBD2	once	TRBV9	CASTPGTSDYANEQFF	TGTGCCAGCACCCCGGGGACTAGCGATTATGCCAATGAGCAGTTCTTC
TRBJ2-7	TRBD1	NA	TRBV6-2/TRBV6-3	CASSYPTGTDIVGAYF	TGTGCCAGCAGTTACCCAACCGGGACAGATATCGTGGGTGCGTACTTC
TRBJ1-2	TRBD1	NA	TRBV4-1	CASSLKGTAYGYTF	TGCGCCAGCAGCCTCAAGGGGACAGCCTATGGCTACACCTTC
TRBJ2-7	TRBD1	NA	TRBV7-9	CASSPYFDRGLEQYF	TGTGCCAGCAGCCCTTATTTTGACAGGGGCCTGGAGCAGTACTTC
TRBJ2-7	NA	NA	TRBV4-1	CASSLGLPGGYEQYF	TGCGCCAGCAGCCTAGGACTACCTGGCGGGTACGAGCAGTACTTC
TRBJ1-1	NA	NA	TRBV5-1	CASSLAGTTNTEAFF	TGCGCCAGCAGCCTAGCCGGGACAACGAACACTGAAGCTTTCTTT
TRBJ1-1	TRBD1	NA	TRBV15	CATSSWDSSTEAFF	TGTGCCACCAGCTCATGGGACAGCAGTACTGAAGCTTTCTTT
TRBJ1-6	NA	few	TRBV3-1/TRBV3-2	CASSPRPAANSPLHF	TGTGCCAGCAGCCCGCGCCCAGCGGCGAATTCACCCCTCCACTTT
TRBJ1-5	TRBD1	NA	TRBV4-2	CASSQDGWDRAISDNQPQHF	TGTGCCAGCAGCCAAGATGGGTGGGACAGGGCGATCTCCGACAATCAGCCCCAGCATTTT
TRBJ2-1	TRBD2	NA	TRBV19	CASSIREGFGNEQFF	TGTGCCAGTAGTATTCGGGAGGGGTTCGGGAATGAGCAGTTCTTC
TRBJ1-5	NA	NA	TRBV24-1	CATSVAGENQPQHF	TGTGCCACCAGTGTGGCAGGGGAGAATCAGCCCCAGCATTTT
TRBJ1-1	TRBD1	NA	TRBV7-2	CASSLGPGGTEAFF	TGTGCCAGCAGCTTAGGGCCAGGGGGCACTGAAGCTTTCTTT
TRBJ1-3	TRBD1	NA	TRBV19	CASSTSGQGAGNTIYF	TGTGCCAGTAGTACATCAGGACAGGGAGCTGGAAACACCATATATTTT
TRBJ2-1	TRBD2	few	TRBV4-1	CASSQFRLAGGNEQFF	TGCGCCAGCAGCCAATTTAGACTAGCGGGGGGCAATGAGCAGTTCTTC
TRBJ2-7	TRBD1	once	TRBV18	CASSQGQNRYEQYF	TGTGCCAGCTCCCAGGGACAGAACCGCTACGAGCAGTACTTC
TRBJ1-2	NA	NA	TRBV7-2	CASSGRQGGNYGYTF	TGTGCCAGCAGTGGGAGGCAGGGAGGCAACTATGGCTACACCTTC
TRBJ1-1	NA	NA	TRBV28	CASKVAYNKPTGYYNTEAFF	TGTGCCAGCAAGGTAGCCTATAACAAGCCTACAGGTTACTATAACACTGAAGCTTTCTTT
TRBJ2-7	NA	NA	TRBV12-3/TRBV12-4	CASRRGSYEQYF	TGTGCCAGCAGGCGGGGCTCCTACGAGCAGTACTTC
TRBJ1-5	NA	NA	TRBV4-2	CASSQTGHINQPQHF	TGTGCCAGCAGCCAGACAGGACATATCAATCAGCCCCAGCATTTT
TRBJ1-1	TRBD1	NA	TRBV5-1	CASSWGDRMNTEAFF	TGCGCCAGCAGCTGGGGGGACAGGATGAACACTGAAGCTTTCTTT
TRBJ2-7	NA	NA	TRBV19	CASSMGSGDIGYEQYF	TGTGCCAGTAGTATGGGGTCAGGGGACATCGGTTACGAGCAGTACTTC
TRBJ1-1	TRBD1	once	TRBV7-2	CASSLMTGGAHTEAFF	TGTGCCAGCAGCTTAATGACAGGGGGCGCTCACACTGAAGCTTTCTTT
TRBJ2-6	NA	NA	TRBV7-3	CASSKTALISGANVLTF	TGTGCCAGCAGCAAGACAGCACTAATCTCTGGGGCCAACGTCCTGACTTTC
TRBJ2-7	TRBD1	NA	TRBV5-8	CASSGGQGIPEQYF	TGTGCCAGCAGCGGGGGACAGGGTATTCCCGAGCAGTACTTC
TRBJ2-3	NA	NA	TRBV2	CASKVRQRNTDTQYF	TGTGCCAGCAAGGTGAGACAGCGAAACACAGATACGCAGTATTTT
TRBJ1-2	NA	NA	TRBV12-3/TRBV12-4	CASFKSENGYTF	TGTGCCAGCTTTAAATCGGAGAATGGCTACACCTTC
TRBJ1-6	NA	NA	TRBV20-1	CSASPRGRDSPLHF	TGCAGTGCTAGTCCGCGGGGGCGCGATTCACCCCTCCACTTT
TRBJ1-3	NA	NA	TRBV28	CASWATSSGNTIYF	TGTGCCAGCTGGGCCACCAGCTCTGGAAACACCATATATTTT
TRBJ2-1	TRBD2	NA	TRBV5-1	CASSFQGTRDGEQFF	TGCGCCAGCAGCTTTCAGGGGACTAGAGATGGTGAGCAGTTCTTC